These T cell receptor beta chains were read from a single sample in a study of post-analysis software for immune sequencing data. TCRdb re-analysed the PCR reads in MiXCR, keeping a single row per CDR3 protein. Among hundreds of thousands of distinct CDR3 sequences listed, roughly 30% were seen once. Sequencing was done on a sample of blood. The receptors were gathered from a girl aged 10-17 years with multiple sclerosis. CDR3s include the opening cysteine and the closing phenylalanine or tryptophan. D genes are given only for firm matches. Not all rows give a size; the values are once, few, many and, for expanded clones, a class.

J | D | size | length | V | CDR3 | DNA
TRBJ2-1 | TRBD2 | few | 15 | TRBV20-1 | CSASLPGRANNEQFF | TGCAGTGCTAGTTTGCCGGGGAGGGCCAACAATGAGCAGTTCTTC
TRBJ2-5 | NA | NA | 15 | TRBV9 | CASSVVRGEWEAQYF | TGTGCCAGCAGCGTAGTCAGGGGCGAGTGGGAGGCCCAGTACTTC
TRBJ1-1 | NA | few | 13 | TRBV20-1 | CSPHRNSGTEAFF | TGCAGTCCTCATCGGAACTCGGGGACTGAAGCTTTCTTT
TRBJ2-3 | NA | few | 12 | TRBV29-1 | CSVRADTDTQYF | TGCAGCGTTCGAGCAGACACAGATACGCAGTATTTT
TRBJ2-1 | NA | many | 13 | TRBV7-8 | CASSSSSGNEQFF | TGTGCCAGCAGCTCGAGTAGCGGCAATGAGCAGTTCTTC
TRBJ2-5 | NA | NA | 14 | TRBV5-1 | CASSLSRAVETQYF | TGCGCCAGCAGCTTGAGCAGGGCCGTAGAGACCCAGTACTTC
TRBJ1-1 | NA | NA | 16 | TRBV28 | CASSPPGPQLGTEAFF | TGTGCCAGCAGTCCTCCGGGACCGCAACTGGGGACTGAAGCTTTCTTT
TRBJ2-1 | NA | NA | 14 | TRBV5-5 | CASSLAWGMGEQFF | TGTGCCAGCAGTCTTGCTTGGGGCATGGGTGAGCAGTTCTTC
TRBJ2-6 | NA | NA | 16 | TRBV6-4 | CAGSDSPVSGANVLTF | TGTGCCGGCAGTGACTCACCAGTCTCTGGGGCCAACGTCCTGACTTTC
TRBJ1-4 | TRBD1 | few | 13 | TRBV27 | CASSGQGEEKLFF | TGTGCCAGCAGTGGACAGGGTGAGGAAAAACTGTTTTTT
TRBJ2-1 | TRBD2 | few | 15 | TRBV5-1 | CASSASGGAGYEQFF | TGCGCCAGCAGCGCTAGCGGGGGGGCAGGTTATGAGCAGTTCTTC
TRBJ1-2 | TRBD1 | few | 15 | TRBV4-1 | CASSHQGGRGYGYTF | TGCGCCAGCAGCCATCAGGGGGGTCGGGGCTATGGCTACACCTTC
TRBJ1-2 | NA | NA | 13 | TRBV28 | CASSLTVAYGYTF | TGTGCCAGCAGTCTCACAGTTGCCTATGGCTACACCTTC
TRBJ2-4 | NA | NA | 14 | TRBV6-5 | CASSYGGTGNIQYF | TGTGCCAGCAGTTACGGGGGGACGGGAAACATTCAGTACTTC
TRBJ2-7 | TRBD1 | NA | 13 | TRBV29-1 | CSAVARQGNEQYF | TGCAGCGCCGTGGCCCGACAGGGGAACGAGCAGTACTTC
TRBJ2-7 | TRBD2 | few | 14 | TRBV10-3 | CAISRLAGGYEQYF | TGTGCCATCAGTAGGTTAGCGGGAGGCTACGAGCAGTACTTC
TRBJ2-1 | TRBD1 | NA | 14 | TRBV10-3 | CATWTGGDSYEQFF | TGTGCCACCTGGACAGGGGGAGACTCCTACGAGCAGTTCTTC
TRBJ2-3 | TRBD2 | NA | 15 | TRBV20-1 | CSATSSGRGADTQYF | TGCAGTGCTACCTCTAGCGGGAGGGGGGCAGATACGCAGTATTTT
TRBJ1-2 | NA | few | 15 | TRBV4-3 | CASSQDLRQGYGYTF | TGCGCCAGCAGCCAAGATCTTCGGCAGGGGTATGGCTACACCTTC
TRBJ2-1 | NA | NA | 14 | TRBV20-1 | CSARGTGRDNEQFF | TGCAGTGCTAGAGGAACGGGGCGGGACAATGAGCAGTTCTTC
TRBJ1-4 | NA | NA | 15 | TRBV11-2 | CASSSRGSPEEKLFF | TGTGCCAGCAGCTCCAGGGGCAGCCCGGAGGAAAAACTGTTTTTT
TRBJ2-3 | NA | few | 14 | TRBV20-1 | CSARRVGSTDTQYF | TGCAGTGCCCGTAGAGTGGGAAGCACAGATACGCAGTATTTT
TRBJ2-1 | NA | NA | 13 | TRBV24-1 | CATDAGTGSGQFF | TGTGCCACCGATGCTGGGACGGGAAGTGGGCAGTTCTTC
TRBJ1-5 | NA | NA | 16 | TRBV27 | CASSLGGAISNQPQHF | TGTGCCAGCAGTTTGGGAGGGGCGATTAGCAATCAGCCCCAGCATTTT
TRBJ2-5 | NA | NA | 15 | TRBV7-2 | CASSVRAPRGETQYF | TGTGCCAGCAGCGTCAGAGCTCCTCGGGGGGAGACCCAGTACTTC
TRBJ2-3 | TRBD1 | NA | 19 | TRBV4-1 | CASSQRDWTGTGLTDTQYF | TGCGCCAGCAGCCAAAGGGATTGGACCGGGACAGGGCTCACAGATACGCAGTATTTT
TRBJ2-7 | NA | NA | 16 | TRBV2 | CASSPPGAGRGSEQYF | TGTGCCAGCAGTCCCCCGGGCGCGGGCCGGGGCTCCGAGCAGTACTTC
TRBJ2-7 | TRBD2 | NA | 13 | TRBV29-1 | CSVTGTSGYEQYF | TGCAGCGTAACCGGGACTAGCGGTTACGAGCAGTACTTC
TRBJ2-5 | NA | NA | 13 | TRBV20-1 | CSARVASMETQYF | TGCAGTGCTAGAGTAGCTAGTATGGAGACCCAGTACTTC
TRBJ2-5 | TRBD2 | few | 11 | TRBV2 | CASSALAAAYF | TGTGCCAGCAGTGCTCTAGCGGCCGCGTACTTC
TRBJ2-1 | NA | few | 12 | TRBV29-1 | CSPEGPANEQFF | TGCAGCCCGGAGGGGCCCGCTAATGAGCAGTTCTTC
TRBJ1-5 | TRBD1 | few | 14 | TRBV12-3/TRBV12-4 | CASSRDRVVQPQHF | TGTGCCAGCAGTCGAGACAGGGTCGTTCAGCCCCAGCATTTT
TRBJ2-1 | NA | once | 14 | TRBV11-2 | CASSPEYSYNEQFF | TGTGCCAGCAGCCCAGAATACTCCTACAATGAGCAGTTCTTC
TRBJ2-7 | TRBD1 | few | 17 | TRBV4-1 | CASSHTTEDRAVHEQYF | TGCGCCAGCAGCCACACCACAGAGGACAGGGCCGTCCACGAGCAGTACTTC
TRBJ2-7 | NA | few | 15 | TRBV20-1 | CSARETAGNTYEQYF | TGCAGTGCTAGAGAAACGGCAGGGAATACCTACGAGCAGTACTTC
TRBJ2-1 | TRBD2 | NA | 13 | TRBV7-9 | CASSPGRGGTQFF | TGTGCCAGCAGCCCCGGGAGGGGTGGGACCCAGTTCTTC
TRBJ2-7 | TRBD1 | NA | 14 | TRBV10-3 | CAIRSADRGYEQYF | TGTGCCATCAGGTCGGCGGACAGGGGCTACGAGCAGTACTTC
TRBJ2-5 | NA | NA | 12 | TRBV20-1 | CSAGWGAETQYF | TGCAGTGCTGGATGGGGGGCAGAGACCCAGTACTTC
TRBJ2-4 | NA | few | 13 | TRBV20-1 | CSAEDRAKNIQYF | TGCAGTGCCGAAGACAGAGCCAAAAACATTCAGTACTTC
TRBJ2-7 | NA | NA | 13 | TRBV5-1 | CASSLDPRDEQYF | TGCGCCAGCAGCTTGGATCCCCGAGACGAGCAGTACTTC
TRBJ2-1 | TRBD2 | NA | 18 | TRBV3-1 | CASSLSQVPLAGVNEQFF | TGTGCCAGCAGCCTCTCGCAAGTTCCGCTAGCGGGAGTAAATGAGCAGTTCTTC
TRBJ2-3 | TRBD2 | few | 14 | TRBV6-5 | CASSLTSGPDTQYF | TGTGCCAGCAGCTTGACTAGCGGACCAGATACGCAGTATTTT
TRBJ2-2 | TRBD1 | NA | 15 | TRBV3-1 | CASSAGTGNTGELFF | TGTGCCAGCAGCGCCGGGACAGGGAACACCGGGGAGCTGTTTTTT
TRBJ2-5 | NA | once | 17 | TRBV4-2 | CASSPRSSVPLLETQYF | TGTGCCAGCAGCCCGCGGTCTAGCGTACCACTCTTAGAGACCCAGTACTTC
TRBJ2-1 | NA | NA | 17 | TRBV6-5 | CASSYGGTGLVYNEQFF | TGTGCCAGCAGTTACGGCGGGACTGGGTTGGTCTACAATGAGCAGTTCTTC
TRBJ1-6 | NA | NA | 14 | TRBV12-3/TRBV12-4 | CASSLTDYNSPLHF | TGTGCCAGCAGTTTGACAGACTATAATTCACCCCTCCACTTT
TRBJ2-1 | NA | NA | 15 | TRBV5-1 | CASSPTGLTYNEQVF | TGCGCCAGCAGCCCAACGGGGCTTACCTACAATGAGCAGGTCTTC